This is a list of T cell receptor beta chains from one sample in a study of blood T cells in healthy people across ages. TCRdb redid the calling of the 5' RACE reads with MiXCR, one entry per CDR3 protein. This repertoire shows 650,000 to 1,000,000 distinct CDR3 sequences, 36% found once; its top ten account for over 10%. Material: blood. These receptors were obtained from a man aged 18 to 29 in good health. CDR3s include the opening cysteine and the closing phenylalanine or tryptophan. Each record gives: J gene, D gene, CDR3 length, clone size, V gene, CDR3 DNA, CDR3 protein. A D gene is named only where the DNA matches it firmly. Rows give clone size only sometimes, using once, few, many, or a class for an expanded clone.

TRBJ2-7	NA	14	few	TRBV5-1	TGCGCCAGCAGAGCCGGCGGCCCTTTGTCGGAGCAGTACTTC	CASRAGGPLSEQYF
TRBJ1-1	TRBD1	13	few	TRBV12-3/TRBV12-4	TGTGCCAGCATACAGGGGGGGGACACTGAAGCTTTCTTT	CASIQGGDTEAFF
TRBJ2-5	NA	15	NA	TRBV12-3/TRBV12-4	TGTGCCAGCAGCCCCGCTGGCAGTAATCAAGAGACCCAGTACTTC	CASSPAGSNQETQYF
TRBJ1-6	NA	13	few	TRBV7-3	TGTGCCAGCAGCTTAAGGAAAGATTCACCCCTCCACTTT	CASSLRKDSPLHF
TRBJ1-2	NA	14	NA	TRBV14	TGTGCCAGCAGCCAACGGGGGCCTAACTATGGCTACACCTTC	CASSQRGPNYGYTF
TRBJ2-3	NA	15	NA	TRBV9	TGTGCCAGCAGCGTACTAGGGCGAAGTACAGATACGCAGTATTTT	CASSVLGRSTDTQYF
TRBJ2-1	NA	13	many	TRBV5-5	TGTGCCAGCTCCGACGTCCTCCTCGATGAGCAGTTCTTC	CASSDVLLDEQFF
TRBJ2-7	TRBD2	17	NA	TRBV29-1	TGCAGCGTTGAGGTAGAGCGGGGCAATGGACCACTCTACGAGCAGTACTTC	CSVEVERGNGPLYEQYF
TRBJ2-5	TRBD2	17	NA	TRBV5-5	TGTGCCAGCAGCTTGGGACTAGCGGGGGCGACCACGGGGACCCAGTACTTC	CASSLGLAGATTGTQYF
TRBJ2-5	NA	15	many	TRBV20-1	TGCAGTGCTAGAGACCTGACCGAAGGCGTAAAGACCCAGTACTTC	CSARDLTEGVKTQYF
TRBJ2-3	NA	15	many	TRBV4-1	TGCGCCAGCAGCCAGACGACAGCCCGCACAGATACGCAGTATTTT	CASSQTTARTDTQYF
TRBJ1-1	NA	14	NA	TRBV6-2/TRBV6-3	TGTGCCAGCAGTTACCCCACAGGGCGGCCTGAAGCTTTCTTT	CASSYPTGRPEAFF
TRBJ2-7	NA	13	NA	TRBV27	TGTGCCAGCAGTTTAACGGTGCACTACGAGCAGTACTTC	CASSLTVHYEQYF
TRBJ1-1	NA	17	NA	TRBV2	TGTGCCAGCAGTGAACCCCTCCTACGGGGTATGAACACTGAAGCTTTCTTT	CASSEPLLRGMNTEAFF
TRBJ2-5	NA	14	NA	TRBV11-3	TGTGCCAGCAGCTTAGGGGCCTCTATTGGGACCCAGTACTTC	CASSLGASIGTQYF
TRBJ2-3	NA	14	NA	TRBV6-2/TRBV6-3	TGTGCCAGCAGTTATCCGGACCCCACAGATACGCAGTATTTT	CASSYPDPTDTQYF
TRBJ2-7	NA	15	NA	TRBV6-6	TGTGCCAGCAGTTACGGCGTCGGAACCTACAATGAGCAGTACTTC	CASSYGVGTYNEQYF
TRBJ2-3	NA	16	few	TRBV24-1	TGTGCCACCAGAACGGAGTGGACCCCCGGCACAGATACGCAGTATTTT	CATRTEWTPGTDTQYF
TRBJ2-1	NA	15	NA	TRBV7-9	TGTGCCAGCAGACCCAGCGCGCGTACCTACAATGAGCAGTTCTTC	CASRPSARTYNEQFF
TRBJ2-1	NA	15	NA	TRBV6-6	TGTGCCAGCAGTTACGGCGCGAGCTCCTACAATGAGCAGTTCTTC	CASSYGASSYNEQFF
TRBJ1-1	NA	13	few	TRBV6-5	TGTGCCAGCAGTTCACAGGGTCGCACTGAAGCTTTCTTT	CASSSQGRTEAFF
TRBJ2-3	NA	15	few	TRBV5-1	TGCGCCAGCAGCTTGGCGGGGAAGATGGCAGATACGCAGTATTTT	CASSLAGKMADTQYF
TRBJ1-4	NA	16	NA	TRBV7-2	TGTGCCAGCAGCTTATCGGGGGGAAGGGCTAATGAAATACTGTTTTTT	CASSLSGGRANEILFF
TRBJ1-4	NA	17	NA	TRBV28	TGTGCCAGCGCCAGGGAACTAATAGGCGATGCTAATGAAAAACTGTTTTTT	CASARELIGDANEKLFF
TRBJ2-7	TRBD1	16	NA	TRBV2	TGTGCCAGCAGCCGAAACCCGGAGACAGGGTCCTACGAGCAGTACTTC	CASSRNPETGSYEQYF
TRBJ1-2	NA	14	NA	TRBV3-1	TGTGCCAGCAGCCGGTTGATAACGGACTATGGCTACACCTTC	CASSRLITDYGYTF
TRBJ2-7	NA	12	many	TRBV6-5	TGTGCCAGCGTAGGACAGAACTACGAGCAGTACTTC	CASVGQNYEQYF
TRBJ1-1	NA	15	few	TRBV5-1	TGCGCCAGCAGTTTTTACAGCAGGGTGAACACTGAAGCTTTCTTT	CASSFYSRVNTEAFF